Listed below are T cell receptor beta chains from one sample, sequenced in a study of T cell responses to AZD1222 COVID-19 vaccine. The method was immunoSEQ multiplex PCR; TCRdb's version includes in-frame clones alone and lacks a portion of them. Of some 79,000 clones listed, about 78% were seen once; the top ten hold approximately 47%. The sequencing here drew on peripheral blood, taken 28 days after the second AZD1222 dose. The receptor set was obtained from an adult who received the AZD1222 COVID-19 vaccine. Each CDR3 is given with its conserved first and last residue. Each record gives: D gene, clone size, V gene, J gene, CDR3 protein, CDR3 DNA. D genes are given only for firm matches. Rows may omit the clone size; those that give it use once, few, many or a size class.

TRBD2	.	TRBV19	TRBJ2-5	CASSYSGSFQETQYF	TGTGCCAGTAGTTATAGCGGGAGTTTCCAAGAGACCCAGTACTTC
.	few	TRBV10-2	TRBJ1-2	CASSDSWGGYTF	TGCGCCAGCAGTGACAGTTGGGGCGGCTACACCTTC
TRBD1	.	TRBV25-1	TRBJ2-7	CASSGGGTGIPYEQYF	TGTGCCAGCAGTGGGGGGGGGACAGGGATCCCCTACGAGCAGTACTTC
.	many	TRBV29-1	TRBJ2-1	CSVEFSQGRNEQFF	TGCAGCGTTGAATTCTCACAGGGTCGGAATGAGCAGTTCTTC
.	few	TRBV7-2	TRBJ1-1	CASSSNLNTEAFF	TGTGCCAGCAGCTCCAATTTGAACACTGAAGCTTTCTTT
.	.	TRBV6-5	TRBJ2-3	CASTSGGGTDTQYF	TGTGCCAGCACCTCCGGCGGGGGCACAGATACGCAGTATTTT
.	.	TRBV7-9	TRBJ2-7	CASSSRLLVPYEQYF	TGTGCCAGCAGCTCCCGGCTACTAGTCCCCTACGAGCAGTACTTC
.	.	TRBV6-5	TRBJ1-3	CATKAQGSGNTIYF	TGTGCCACCAAAGCACAGGGATCTGGAAACACCATATATTTT
.	.	TRBV5-6	TRBJ1-2	CASSLGVTDFGYTF	TGTGCCAGCAGCTTGGGGGTGACAGATTTTGGCTACACCTTC
.	.	TRBV6-5	TRBJ2-1	CASSPRQSSYNEQFF	TGTGCCAGCAGTCCCCGACAGTCTTCCTACAATGAGCAGTTCTTC
TRBD1	.	TRBV19	TRBJ2-5	CASSLTPGQGGETQYF	TGTGCCAGTAGTCTCACCCCGGGACAGGGAGGAGAGACCCAGTACTTC
.	.	TRBV7-8	TRBJ2-5	CASSRNADSRQETQYF	TGTGCCAGCAGCCGAAATGCGGACAGCCGGCAAGAGACCCAGTACTTC
.	.	TRBV30	TRBJ1-5	CAWTQRGGNQPQHF	TGTGCCTGGACCCAAAGGGGGGGCAATCAGCCCCAGCATTTT
.	.	TRBV15	TRBJ1-2	CATSRAQTTYGYTF	TGTGCCACCAGCAGAGCACAGACAACCTATGGCTACACCTTC
.	few	TRBV7-2	TRBJ2-5	CASSSGTLQETQYF	TGTGCCAGCAGCTCCGGGACCTTGCAGGAGACCCAGTACTTC
TRBD2	.	TRBV29-1	TRBJ2-2	CSVVGTRPFTGELFF	TGCAGCGTTGTGGGGACTAGACCATTTACCGGGGAGCTGTTTTTT
.	few	TRBV7-8	TRBJ2-2	CASSDDSNTGELFF	TGTGCCAGCAGCGATGACTCTAACACCGGGGAGCTGTTTTTT
.	once	TRBV3-1/TRBV3-2	TRBJ1-2	CATTDSNYGYTF	TGTGCCACCACTGACAGCAACTATGGCTACACCTTC
TRBD2	.	TRBV7-7	TRBJ2-5	CASSRGLAKETQYF	TGTGCTAGCAGCCGAGGACTAGCAAAAGAGACCCAGTACTTC
TRBD2	.	TRBV11-2	TRBJ2-3	CASSPVAGGTDTQYF	TGTGCCAGCAGCCCCGTGGCGGGGGGGACAGATACGCAGTATTTT
TRBD1	once	TRBV28	TRBJ1-1	CASSFQQGVSEAFF	TGTGCCAGCAGTTTCCAACAGGGGGTTTCTGAAGCTTTCTTT
.	few	TRBV11-2	TRBJ2-1	CASSRVGTYNEQFF	TGTGCCAGCAGCCGAGTAGGTACCTACAATGAGCAGTTCTTC
TRBD2	.	TRBV7-9	TRBJ2-1	CASSVGLAGGRVTEQFF	TGTGCCAGCAGCGTTGGACTAGCGGGAGGGCGCGTAACTGAGCAGTTCTTC
TRBD1	.	TRBV27	TRBJ1-2	CASSPGQGRTGNYGYTF	TGTGCCAGCAGTCCCGGACAGGGAAGAACTGGAAACTATGGCTACACCTTC
TRBD2	few	TRBV2	TRBJ2-7	CASARGGTFEQYF	TGTGCCAGCGCACGGGGGGGCACTTTCGAGCAGTACTTC
TRBD1	.	TRBV7-6	TRBJ2-5	CASSHRGLGETQYF	TGTGCCAGCAGCCACAGGGGGCTGGGAGAGACCCAGTACTTC
.	.	TRBV19	TRBJ2-1	CASKSQGLYNEQFF	TGTGCCAGTAAATCACAGGGCCTCTACAATGAGCAGTTCTTC
TRBD2	.	TRBV6-2/TRBV6-3	TRBJ2-7	CASTPTSPGYEQYF	TGTGCCAGCACCCCGACTAGCCCGGGCTACGAGCAGTACTTC
TRBD2	.	TRBV3-1/TRBV3-2	TRBJ2-3	CASSQGTGGQDTQYF	TGTGCCAGCAGCCAAGGAACGGGAGGGCAAGATACGCAGTATTTT
.	.	TRBV21-1	TRBJ2-5	CASRERGSQETQYF	TGTGCCAGCAGGGAGAGGGGGAGCCAAGAGACCCAGTACTTC
.	.	TRBV6-5	TRBJ1-1	CATTINRENTEAFF	TGTGCCACCACTATAAACAGGGAGAACACTGAAGCTTTCTTT
.	.	TRBV12-5	TRBJ1-1	CASGLGIAGRETEAFF	TGTGCTAGTGGTTTGGGGATAGCAGGCCGGGAGACTGAAGCTTTCTTT
.	.	TRBV7-8	TRBJ1-2	CASSFGREGYTF	TGTGCCAGCAGCTTCGGGCGGGAAGGCTACACCTTC
TRBD1	.	TRBV18	TRBJ2-1	CASSPAGGRNEQFF	TGTGCCAGCTCACCAGCAGGGGGCCGCAATGAGCAGTTCTTC
TRBD2	.	TRBV6-6	TRBJ2-7	CASSYSQRGGGYEQYF	TGTGCCAGCAGTTACTCGCAACGGGGGGGCGGCTACGAGCAGTACTTC
.	.	TRBV6-5	TRBJ2-3	CASSYSDFTDTQYF	TGTGCCAGCAGTTACTCGGACTTCACAGATACGCAGTATTTT
.	.	TRBV7-8	TRBJ2-1	CASSQGSRKQFF	TGTGCCAGCAGCCAGGGGTCCAGAAAGCAGTTCTTC
TRBD1	once	TRBV7-8	TRBJ1-5	CASTDERGGSQPQHF	TGTGCCAGCACCGACGAGAGAGGGGGCAGTCAGCCCCAGCATTTT
.	.	TRBV2	TRBJ1-6	CATRRVANSPLHF	TGTGCCACCAGGCGGGTTGCTAATTCACCCCTCCACTTT
TRBD2	.	TRBV6-5	TRBJ2-1	CASTRLASYNEQFF	TGTGCCAGCACTAGACTAGCTTCCTACAATGAGCAGTTCTTC
TRBD2	.	TRBV5-6	TRBJ2-5	CASSYGTSESETQYF	TGTGCCAGCAGCTACGGGACTAGCGAGTCGGAGACCCAGTACTTC
.	few	TRBV5-1	TRBJ1-4	CASSQGTIGLSEKLFF	TGCGCCAGCAGCCAGGGGACAATTGGGTTAAGTGAAAAACTGTTTTTT
.	few	TRBV6-1	TRBJ2-4	CASSEPGSIQYF	TGTGCCAGCAGTGAACCCGGTAGCATTCAGTACTTC
.	.	TRBV5-1	TRBJ2-7	CASSSNYEQYF	TGCGCCAGCAGCTCCAACTACGAGCAGTACTTC
.	.	TRBV28	TRBJ2-7	CASTPRPPYEQYF	TGTGCCAGCACCCCCAGACCGCCATACGAGCAGTACTTC
.	few	TRBV30	TRBJ2-1	CAWTPYNEQFF	TGTGCCTGGACCCCATACAATGAGCAGTTCTTC
TRBD1	.	TRBV28	TRBJ2-7	CASSPGGQGAYEQYF	TGTGCCAGCAGCCCTGGGGGACAGGGGGCTTACGAGCAGTACTTC
TRBD1	.	TRBV28	TRBJ2-7	CASSFRDSMYEQYF	TGTGCCAGCAGTTTTCGGGACAGCATGTACGAGCAGTACTTC
.	.	TRBV6-5	TRBJ1-1	CASSFVSTEAFF	TGTGCCAGCAGTTTCGTATCCACTGAAGCTTTCTTT
.	.	TRBV28	TRBJ2-3	CASTQGLRDTQYF	TGTGCCAGCACCCAGGGTTTACGAGATACGCAGTATTTT
.	.	TRBV7-9	TRBJ2-6	CASSLSGLGANVLTF	TGTGCCAGCAGCTTAAGCGGTCTTGGGGCCAACGTCCTGACTTTC
.	.	TRBV19	TRBJ1-5	CASLQTYNSNQPQHF	TGTGCCAGTTTACAGACTTACAATAGCAATCAGCCCCAGCATTTT
.	.	TRBV27	TRBJ2-1	CASSFSSRRYEQFF	TGTGCCAGCAGTTTCTCAAGTCGGAGGTATGAGCAGTTCTTC
TRBD1	.	TRBV28	TRBJ1-2	CASSLAPGQVPGYTF	TGTGCCAGCAGCCTTGCGCCGGGACAGGTACCTGGCTACACCTTC